This TCR beta chain stems from a study of blood T cell repertoires in COVID-19. Exposed study participants had met a COVID-19 case within 2 weeks before entry. Method: immunoSEQ multiplex PCR; TCRdb's copy keeps in-frame clones and lacks some. The sample lists approximately 220,000 clones, roughly 85% occurring once. The germline V gene has CDR1 MGHDK and CDR2 SYGVNS. The CDR3 totals 14 residues. V shed 4 bases and J shed 2 bases, with 11 bases lying between them. The chain carries TRBV25-1 and TRBJ1-1; weak D call: TRBD1 (6 bases). The sequencing input was PBMCs or T cells enriched from blood (not recorded which). The clonotype was recovered from a woman in her fifties or sixties who had been exposed to COVID-19. The CDR3 sequence: CASSAHRDNTEAFF. CDR3 in DNA: TGTGCCAGCAGTGCCCACAGGGATAACACTGAAGCTTTCTTT.